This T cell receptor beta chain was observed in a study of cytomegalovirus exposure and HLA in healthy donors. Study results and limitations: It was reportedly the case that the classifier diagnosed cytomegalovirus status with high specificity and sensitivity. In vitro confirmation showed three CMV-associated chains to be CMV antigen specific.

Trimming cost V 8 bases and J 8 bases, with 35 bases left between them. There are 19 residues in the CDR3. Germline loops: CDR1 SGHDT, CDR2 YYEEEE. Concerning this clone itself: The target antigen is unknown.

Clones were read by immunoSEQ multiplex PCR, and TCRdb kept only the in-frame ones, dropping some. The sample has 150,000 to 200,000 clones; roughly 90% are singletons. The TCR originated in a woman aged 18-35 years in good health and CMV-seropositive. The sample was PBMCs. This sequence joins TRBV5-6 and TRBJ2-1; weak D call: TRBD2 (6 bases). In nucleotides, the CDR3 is TGTGCCAGTTCACCTCCGCACTCGGGGGTCCTAGTATATATGTATGAGCAGTTCTTC. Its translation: CASSPPHSGVLVYMYEQFF. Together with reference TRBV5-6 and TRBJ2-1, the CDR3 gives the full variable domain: DAGVTQSPTHLIKTRGQQVTLRCSPKSGHDTVSWYQQALGQGPQFIFQYYEEEERQRGNFPDRFSGHQFPNYSSELNVNALLLGDSALYLCASSPPHSGVLVYMYEQFFGPGTRLTVL.